The 10 T cell receptor beta chains given below trace back to one sample, sequenced in a study of blood T cell repertoires in COVID-19. Profiled with immunoSEQ multiplex PCR; TCRdb holds only in-frame clones, not every one. The data show over 250,000 clones, roughly 86% seen once. Material: PBMCs or T cells enriched from blood (not recorded which). Source of these receptors: a woman aged 25 to 39 who had recovered from COVID-19.

The V call is TRBV9, the J call TRBJ2-3; 10 bases align to TRBD2. The CDR3 covers 16 residues. Germline V gene sequence: CDR1 SGDLS, CDR2 YYNGEE. V was pared by 0 bases and J by 6 bases, with 7 bases of the junction left unmatched. This chain's CDR3 is CASSVGFLAGVDTQYF. CDR3 sequence (DNA): TGTGCCAGCAGCGTAGGATTCCTAGCGGGGGTGGATACGCAGTATTTT.

V is TRBV5-6 and J is TRBJ1-2; tentatively, D is TRBD1 (5 bases). The CDR3 consists of 14 residues. Germline lookup yields CDR1 SGHDT and CDR2 YYEEEE. V gave up 2 bases and J gave up 1 base, with 9 bases separating them. CDR3 sequence (DNA): TGTGCCAGCAGCTTATTCCAGGGTAACTATGGCTACACCTTC. It translates to CASSLFQGNYGYTF.

This clone was found once. This sequence joins TRBV27 and TRBJ1-6, with TRBD1 identical over 7 bases. Trimming removed 5 bases from V and 5 bases from J; junction bases left unmatched: 12. Germline values: CDR1 MNHEY, CDR2 SMNVEV (reference sequence). The CDR3 has 17 residues. For the CDR3, the DNA is TGTGCCAGCAGTAAGTTAGCGCTACAGGGGAATAATTCACCCCTCCACTTT. It encodes CASSKLALQGNNSPLHF.

The chain carries TRBV4-3 and TRBJ1-2; 7 bases align to TRBD1. This CDR3 spans 17 amino acids. In germline, CDR1 is LGHNA, CDR2 YSLEER. The J segment lost 0 bases and the V segment lost 0 bases, leaving 7 bases of the junction unmatched. CDR3 residues: CASSQDLGTDSNYGYTF. The CDR3 DNA follows: TGCGCCAGCAGCCAAGATCTCGGGACAGACTCTAACTATGGCTACACCTTC.

This chain joins TRBV7-9 and TRBJ1-3; D gene uncertain. The CDR3 contains 11 residues. From germline, CDR1 is SEHNR and CDR2 FQNEAQ (reference sequence). Deletions cut 4 bases from V and 8 bases from J, with 6 bases between. CDR3 nucleotides: TGTGCCAGCAGCTCCCCCGACACCATATATTTT. Protein: CASSSPDTIYF.

The chain carries TRBV27 and TRBJ2-3; TRBD2 aligns across 10 bases. The V segment lost 5 bases and the J segment 2 bases; nucleotides outside the gene matches: 7. The V gene's germline CDR1 is MNHEY and CDR2 SMNVEV (reference sequence). CDR3 length equals 16 residues. CDR3 sequence: CASSPQLAGFTDTQYF. The DNA of the CDR3 is TGTGCCAGCAGTCCCCAACTAGCGGGGTTCACAGATACGCAGTATTTT.

The chain combines TRBV18 with TRBJ1-5; D not certain. The CDR3 consists of 15 residues. CDR1 is KGHSH and CDR2 is LQKENI in the germline V gene. V gave up 8 bases and J gave up 5 bases, with 19 bases separating them. The CDR3 DNA sequence: TGTGCCAGCCCAATAAAAGTGCGTTCGGATCAGCCCCAGCATTTT. Translated: CASPIKVRSDQPQHF.

V usage is TRBV13 and J usage is TRBJ2-7; 10 bases line up with TRBD1. CDR1 and CDR2 (germline): PRHDT, FYEKMQ (reference sequence). V was pared by 0 bases and J by 2 bases, with 4 bases of the junction left unmatched. The length of the CDR3 is 16 residues. CDR3 nucleotide sequence: TGTGCCAGCAGCTTAGGGGGACAGGGGATACCCTACGAGCAGTACTTC. Encoded protein: CASSLGGQGIPYEQYF.

The chain joins TRBV14 to TRBJ1-6; TRBD1 might be the D (6 bases). The CDR3 extends over 15 amino acids. Germline V CDR1 and CDR2: SGHDN, FVKESK. The V and J ends lost 3 bases and 5 bases respectively, with 11 bases between them. The CDR3 sequence: CASSQQGTDNSPLHF. The CDR3 coding sequence is TGTGCCAGCAGCCAGCAGGGGACGGATAATTCACCCCTCCACTTT.

The V gene is TRBV27, the J gene TRBJ1-5; D remains unclear. Trimming took 6 bases from V and 7 from J, leaving 10 bases between them. Germline V gene data show CDR1 as MNHEY and CDR2 as SMNVEV (reference sequence). The length of the CDR3 is 12 residues. CDR3 loop: CASRWCRQPQHF. The CDR3 nucleotides read TGTGCCAGCAGATGGTGCCGGCAGCCCCAGCATTTT.